This is a list of T cell receptor beta chains from one sample in a study of T cell changes during pregnancy in multiple sclerosis. TCRdb keeps only in-frame clones here, not all; method: immunoSEQ multiplex PCR. The table includes around 100,000 clones, about 90% detected once. The input for sequencing was peripheral blood, taken after pregnancy. The receptors shown here come from a female donor with multiple sclerosis, enrolled in a pregnancy study. Each CDR3 is given with its conserved first and last residue. A D gene is named only where the DNA matches it firmly.

J gene | V gene | D gene | CDR3 protein | CDR3 DNA
TRBJ2-7 | TRBV7-9 | TRBD2 | CASSGGGGGGRLPSYEQYF | TGTGCCAGCAGCGGAGGGGGCGGGGGGGGCCGTCTCCCTTCCTACGAGCAGTACTTC
TRBJ2-4 | TRBV25-1 | TRBD1 | CASSGRDRGIQYF | TGTGCCAGCAGTGGAAGGGACAGAGGGATTCAGTACTTC
TRBJ2-7 | TRBV28 | TRBD2 | CASTRAGTSSYEQYF | TGTGCCAGCACCCGGGCCGGGACTAGTTCTTACGAGCAGTACTTC
TRBJ2-3 | TRBV4-2 | TRBD2 | CASSQGLAGSLTDTQYF | TGTGCCAGCAGCCAAGGACTAGCGGGATCGTTAACAGATACGCAGTATTTT
TRBJ2-3 | TRBV5-4 | TRBD1 | CASSWTGSADTQYF | TGTGCCAGCAGTTGGACAGGGTCCGCAGATACGCAGTATTTT
TRBJ2-3 | TRBV29-1 | TRBD2 | CSVQVLAGSTDTQYF | TGCAGCGTCCAGGTGCTAGCGGGGAGCACAGATACGCAGTATTTT
TRBJ1-1 | TRBV6-5 | . | CASIKSRGGITEAFF | TGTGCCAGCATAAAATCGCGGGGCGGGATCACTGAAGCTTTCTTT
TRBJ1-6 | TRBV7-2 | . | CASSLLTGRPNSPLHF | TGTGCCAGCAGCTTGTTAACAGGGCGGCCGAATTCACCCCTCCACTTT
TRBJ2-7 | TRBV6-1 | TRBD2 | CASSEMLAGDEQYF | TGTGCCAGCAGTGAAATGTTAGCGGGGGACGAGCAGTACTTC
TRBJ2-1 | TRBV5-1 | TRBD1 | CASRGTGDYNEQFF | TGCGCCAGCAGGGGGACAGGAGATTACAATGAGCAGTTCTTC